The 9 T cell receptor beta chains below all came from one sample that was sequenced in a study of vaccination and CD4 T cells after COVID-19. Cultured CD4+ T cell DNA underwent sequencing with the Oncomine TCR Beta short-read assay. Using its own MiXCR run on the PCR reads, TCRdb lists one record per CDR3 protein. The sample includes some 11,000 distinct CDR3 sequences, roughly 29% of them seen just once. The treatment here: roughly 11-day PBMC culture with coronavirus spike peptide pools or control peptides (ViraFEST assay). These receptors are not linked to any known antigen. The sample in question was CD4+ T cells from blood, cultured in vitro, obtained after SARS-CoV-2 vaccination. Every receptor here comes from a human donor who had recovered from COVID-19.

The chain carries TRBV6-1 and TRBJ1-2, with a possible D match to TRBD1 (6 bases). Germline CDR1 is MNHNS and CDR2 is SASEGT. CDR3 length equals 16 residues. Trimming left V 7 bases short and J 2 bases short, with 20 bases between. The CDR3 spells CASTITSAGGNYGYTF. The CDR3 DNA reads TGTGCCAGCACTATTACCTCCGCTGGGGGCAACTATGGCTACACCTTC.

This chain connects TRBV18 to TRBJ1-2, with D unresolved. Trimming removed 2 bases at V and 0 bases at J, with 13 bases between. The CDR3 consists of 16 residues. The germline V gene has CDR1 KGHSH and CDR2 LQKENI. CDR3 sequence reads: CASSPGRNRANYGYTF. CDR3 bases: TGTGCCAGCTCACCAGGGCGGAACCGAGCTAACTATGGCTACACCTTC. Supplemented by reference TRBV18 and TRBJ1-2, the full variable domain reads NAGVMQNPRHLVRRRGQEARLRCSPMKGHSHVYWYRQLPEEGLKFMVYLQKENIIDESGMPKERFSAEFPKEGPSILRIQQVVRGDSAAYFCASSPGRNRANYGYTFGSGTRLTVV.

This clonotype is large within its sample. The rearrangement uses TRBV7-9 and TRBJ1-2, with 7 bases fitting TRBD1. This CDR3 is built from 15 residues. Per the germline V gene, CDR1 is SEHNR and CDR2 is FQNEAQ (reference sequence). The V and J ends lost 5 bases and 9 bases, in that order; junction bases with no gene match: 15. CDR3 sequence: CASSTRQGPLISYTF. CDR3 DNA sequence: TGTGCCAGCAGCACCCGACAGGGCCCCCTAATTAGCTACACCTTC.

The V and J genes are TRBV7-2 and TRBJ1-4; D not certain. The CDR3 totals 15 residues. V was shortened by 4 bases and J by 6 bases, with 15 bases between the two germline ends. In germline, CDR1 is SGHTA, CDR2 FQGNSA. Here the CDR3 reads CASSSKPVVHEKLFF. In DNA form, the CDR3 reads TGTGCCAGCAGCTCCAAACCTGTGGTTCATGAAAAACTGTTTTTT.

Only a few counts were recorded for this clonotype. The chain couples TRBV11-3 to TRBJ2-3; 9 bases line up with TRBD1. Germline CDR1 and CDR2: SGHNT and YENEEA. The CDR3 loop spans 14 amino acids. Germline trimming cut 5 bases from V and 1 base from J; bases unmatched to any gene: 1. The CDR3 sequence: CASSRQGGTDTQYF. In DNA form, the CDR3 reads TGTGCCAGCAGCCGACAGGGGGGCACAGATACGCAGTATTTT.

CDR3 sequence: CASSYPGINVLTF. In DNA form, the CDR3 reads TGTGCCAGCAGTTATCCGGGGATCAACGTCCTGACTTTC. The gene calls are TRBV6-5 and TRBJ2-6, with D possibly being TRBD2 (5 bases). The CDR3 is 13 residues long. Trimming removed 3 bases from V and 9 bases from J, with 9 bases in between. Germline values: CDR1 MNHEY, CDR2 SVGAGI.

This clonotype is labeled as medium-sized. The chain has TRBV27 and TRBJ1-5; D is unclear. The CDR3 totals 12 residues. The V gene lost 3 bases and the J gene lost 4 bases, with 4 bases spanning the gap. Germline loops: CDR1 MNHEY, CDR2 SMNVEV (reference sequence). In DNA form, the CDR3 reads TGTGCCAGCAGTTTCCTTAATCAGCCCCAGCATTTT. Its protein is CASSFLNQPQHF.

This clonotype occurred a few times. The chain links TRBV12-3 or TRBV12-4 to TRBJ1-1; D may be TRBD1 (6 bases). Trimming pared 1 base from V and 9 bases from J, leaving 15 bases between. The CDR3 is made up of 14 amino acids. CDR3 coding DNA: TGTGCCAGCAGTTTAGGGGTGTCAGGGGTACAAGCTTTCTTT. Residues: CASSLGVSGVQAFF.

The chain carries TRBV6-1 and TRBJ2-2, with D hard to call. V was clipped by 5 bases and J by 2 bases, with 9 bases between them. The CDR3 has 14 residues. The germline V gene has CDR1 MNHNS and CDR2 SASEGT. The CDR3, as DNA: TGTGCCAGCAGTCCTCAGGCCAACACCGGGGAGCTGTTTTTT. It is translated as CASSPQANTGELFF.